There are a few counts of the clone carrying this TCR beta chain. This specimen belongs to a study of identical twins. TCRdb redid the calling of the 5' RACE reads with MiXCR, one entry per CDR3 protein. Here the sample spans fewer than 550,000 distinct CDR3 sequences, 13% to 15% being singletons. The sample also formed part of further work on yellow fever vaccine responses in identical twins.

Sequenced material: CD4+ T cells sorted from blood. The receptor comes from a woman between 18 and 29 years old in good health.

CDR3 coding DNA: TGTGCCAGCAGCTTAATGGGGACAGGGAGCTCTGGGGCCAACGTCCTGACTTTC. Residues: CASSLMGTGSSGANVLTF. The chain employs TRBV7-3 and TRBJ2-6, with 9 nucleotides matching TRBD1. Germline V gene lookup returns CDR1 SGHTA and CDR2 FQGTGA. The V segment lost 1 base and the J segment 0 bases; nucleotides outside the gene matches: 4. CDR3 length: 18 residues. Full variable domain (remainder filled in from reference TRBV7-3 and TRBJ2-6): GAGVSQTPSNKVTEKGKYVELRCDPISGHTALYWYRQSLGQGPEFLIYFQGTGAADDSGLPNDRFFAVRPEGSVSTLKIQRTERGDSAVYLCASSLMGTGSSGANVLTFGAGSRLTVL.